The 20 T cell receptor beta chains presented below share a single source sample, sequenced in a study of blood T cell repertoires in COVID-19. Method: immunoSEQ multiplex PCR; TCRdb's copy keeps in-frame clones and lacks some. The table lists 180,000 or so clones, about 86% of them singletons. The sample taken for sequencing was peripheral blood. The receptor source for this set is a man between 60 and 75 years old with acute or convalescent COVID-19.

CDR3 bases: TGTGCCAGCAGCCCAACACCTCCGGGACAGGGTATATGGCAGCCCCAGCATTTT. The encoded protein is CASSPTPPGQGIWQPQHF. The chain employs TRBV3-1 (or the pseudogene TRBV3-2) and TRBJ1-5, with TRBD1 identical over 9 bases. CDR3 length equals 18 residues. CDR1 is LGHDT and CDR2 is YNNKEL in the germline V gene (reference sequence). Losses at the gene ends were 4 bases for V and 7 bases for J; bases not matched to a gene: 17.

The rearrangement links TRBV30 to TRBJ1-1; tentative D call: TRBD1 (6 bases). V gave up 0 bases and J gave up 7 bases, with 12 bases separating them. CDR3 length: 13 residues. Germline values: CDR1 GTSNPN, CDR2 SVGIG (reference sequence). CDR3: CAWSVGRGLEAFF. CDR3 nucleotides: TGTGCCTGGAGTGTAGGGCGGGGGCTTGAAGCTTTCTTT.

This clone appeared a single time. V gene TRBV2 combines with J gene TRBJ2-5, with a tentative D call TRBD2 (5 bases). Germline V gene sequence: CDR1 SNHLY, CDR2 FYNNEI. The length of the CDR3 is 13 residues. The ends were cut back, 5 bases at V and 4 bases at J, with 11 bases in the middle. CDR3 bases: TGTGCCAGCAGTATAGAGCGGCGAGAGACCCAGTACTTC. Protein sequence: CASSIERRETQYF.

The genes are TRBV19 and TRBJ2-1, with TRBD2 matching over 12 bases. The CDR3 totals 15 residues. CDR1 is LNHDA and CDR2 is SQIVND in the germline V gene (reference sequence). V lost 5 bases, J lost 9 bases, and 8 bases stayed unmatched. The CDR3 sequence is CASSLTSGSGGEQFF. The CDR3 nucleotides are TGTGCCAGTAGTTTGACTAGCGGGAGTGGTGGTGAGCAGTTCTTC.

The V and J genes are TRBV7-3 and TRBJ2-1; 7 bases are a match to TRBD2. The CDR3 has 18 residues. The V and J ends lost 11 bases and 0 bases, in that order; junction bases with no gene match: 19. The germline gives CDR1 SGHTA, CDR2 FQGTGA. The CDR3 sequence: CAYKAGRTAISSYNEQFF. CDR3 bases: TGTGCCTATAAGGCCGGGAGGACCGCTATTAGCTCCTACAATGAGCAGTTCTTC.

This chain connects TRBV11-2 to TRBJ1-4; 7 bases line up with TRBD1. V lost 5 bases, J lost 5 bases, and 8 bases stayed unmatched. Germline values: CDR1 SGHAT, CDR2 FQNNGV. The CDR3 extends over 15 amino acids. CDR3 sequence reads: CASSHRGMGNEKLFF. The CDR3 nucleotides are TGTGCCAGCAGCCACAGGGGTATGGGGAATGAAAAACTGTTTTTT.

This clone was detected only once. The J gene is TRBJ2-1, the V gene TRBV7-2; 8 bases agree with TRBD1. Trimming took 3 bases from V and 2 from J; bases not matched to a gene: 0. This CDR3 is built from 14 residues. Germline V gene data show CDR1 as SGHTA and CDR2 as FQGNSA. CDR3 nucleotide sequence: TGTGCCAGCAGCTTGGGACAGGCCTACAATGAGCAGTTCTTC. Translated, it gives CASSLGQAYNEQFF.

This rearrangement joins TRBV12-5 to TRBJ2-1; 7 bases line up with TRBD2. The CDR3 totals 15 residues. V lost 6 bases, J lost 5 bases, and 10 bases stayed unmatched. The germline CDR1 and CDR2 sequences are LGHNT and FRNRAP. The CDR3 region has the DNA TGTGCTAGTGGCCACGGGGGAAGCGGGGACAATGAGCAGTTCTTC. Protein product: CASGHGGSGDNEQFF.

The chain joins TRBV10-3 to TRBJ1-2; maybe TRBD1 (5 bases). The CDR3 runs to 13 residues. The V and J ends lost 10 bases and 3 bases respectively, with 15 bases between them. The germline V gene encodes CDR1 ENHRY and CDR2 SYGVKD. The CDR3 coding sequence is TGTGCCAACAAGGGGCAGCAGGACTATGGCTACACCTTC. Translating it yields CANKGQQDYGYTF.

This clone was seen only a few times. The chain employs TRBV29-1 and TRBJ1-1, with 7 bases aligning to TRBD1. The germline CDR1 and CDR2 sequences are SQVTM and ANQGSEA. The V and J ends lost 6 bases and 6 bases, in that order; junction bases with no gene match: 13. This CDR3 region has 14 residues. The CDR3 is CSVNQPRQGAEAFF. The CDR3 bases are TGCAGCGTAAACCAGCCCCGACAGGGCGCTGAAGCTTTCTTT.

This rearrangement joins TRBV5-1 to TRBJ2-3, with 7 bases that match TRBD2. Germline CDR1 and CDR2: SGHRS and YFSETQ. CDR3 length: 16 amino acids. The V segment lost 4 bases and the J segment 0 bases; nucleotides outside the gene matches: 8. CDR3 sequence: CASSPLAGASTDTQYF. The CDR3 region has the DNA TGCGCCAGCAGCCCTTTGGCGGGAGCTAGCACAGATACGCAGTATTTT.

V gene TRBV24-1 combines with J gene TRBJ2-5, with 7 bases that match TRBD2. Losses at the gene ends were 5 bases for V and 9 bases for J; bases not matched to a gene: 17. The length of the CDR3 is 16 residues. In germline, CDR1 is KGHDR, CDR2 SFDVKD. CDR3 bases: TGTGCCACCAGTGGCGTCCGAGGAGCGGGGACGCGGGCCCAGTACTTC. It translates to CATSGVRGAGTRAQYF.

The rearrangement joins TRBV2 to TRBJ1-1; D unclear. The CDR3 loop spans 13 amino acids. Trimming left V 5 bases short and J 4 bases short, with 11 bases between. In germline, CDR1 is SNHLY, CDR2 FYNNEI. DNA for the CDR3: TGTGCCAGCAGTAGATTCGGAGCCACTGAAGCTTTCTTT. This gives the protein CASSRFGATEAFF.

V and J are TRBV5-1 and TRBJ2-7; 7 bases agree with TRBD1. Germline V lookup: CDR1 SGHRS, CDR2 YFSETQ. Trimming took 5 bases from V and 1 from J; bases not matched to a gene: 3. The CDR3 spans 13 residues. The CDR3 is CASRQTGSYEQYF. As DNA, the CDR3 is TGCGCCAGCAGACAGACAGGGTCCTACGAGCAGTACTTC.

V gene TRBV28 combines with J gene TRBJ1-6; tentatively, D is TRBD1 (5 bases). Trimming pared 7 bases from V and 8 bases from J, leaving 15 bases between. CDR3 length: 14 amino acids. CDR1 MDHEN and CDR2 SYDVKM come from the germline V gene. In nucleotides, the CDR3 is TGTGCCAGCACACAGGAGGGGATGGATTCACCCCTCCACTTT. Translated: CASTQEGMDSPLHF.

This chain joins TRBV27 and TRBJ2-6; 10 nucleotides line up with TRBD2. V dropped 3 bases and J dropped 1; count of bases not matched to a gene: 3. The CDR3 spans 17 residues. Germline V CDR1 and CDR2: MNHEY, SMNVEV (reference sequence). The CDR3 loop reads CASSFASGRSGANVLTF. CDR3 DNA sequence: TGTGCCAGCAGTTTTGCTAGCGGGAGATCTGGGGCCAACGTCCTGACTTTC.

The chain couples TRBV6-6 to TRBJ1-4, with TRBD1 matching 10 bases. The V gene's germline CDR1 is MNHNY and CDR2 SVGAGI (reference sequence). Trimming removed 5 bases from V and 8 bases from J; junction bases left unmatched: 5. The CDR3 is 14 residues long. The CDR3 loop reads CASSRGTGVEKLFF. The CDR3 coding sequence is TGTGCCAGCAGTCGCGGGACAGGGGTCGAAAAACTGTTTTTT.

This clone was seen only a few times. This chain connects TRBV5-1 to TRBJ2-3; a possible D gene is TRBD1 (6 bases). The V end lost 5 bases, the J end lost 3 bases, and 16 bases lay between the germline ends. Germline assignment: CDR1 SGHRS and CDR2 YFSETQ. This CDR3 region has 15 residues. The CDR3 DNA reads as TGCGCCAGCAGTGACCAGGGGCAGGGAACAGATACGCAGTATTTT. This gives the protein CASSDQGQGTDTQYF.

The chain carries TRBV7-3 and TRBJ1-1; 9 bases align to TRBD1. J was trimmed by 3 bases and V by 3 bases; bases with no gene match: 11. Germline V gives CDR1 SGHTA, CDR2 FQGTGA. There are 17 residues in the CDR3. Written as DNA, the CDR3 is TGTGCCAGCAGCTTCCGGCCCCGACAGGGGGAGTACACTGAAGCTTTCTTT. Amino acid sequence: CASSFRPRQGEYTEAFF.

The chain couples TRBV27 to TRBJ2-4; 7 bases match TRBD1. This CDR3 has 14 residues. Germline V gene sequence: CDR1 MNHEY, CDR2 SMNVEV (reference sequence). J gave up 8 bases and V 2 bases, and 6 bases lay outside the gene matches. CDR3 amino acids: CASSLRGPADIQYF. For the CDR3, the DNA is TGTGCCAGCAGTTTAAGGGGGCCGGCGGACATTCAGTACTTC.